Listed here are 23 T cell receptor beta chains from one sample, sequenced in a study of post-analysis software for immune sequencing data. The study, taken as a whole, reports: Among roughly 5 TRBV segments more frequent in patients than controls were TRBV5-6, TRBV5-1 and TRBV20-1.

TCR beta cDNA libraries included unique molecular identifiers. TCRdb itself ran the PCR reads through MiXCR, one entry per CDR3 protein. The repertoire has around 700,000 distinct CDR3 sequences, roughly three fifths of them found once; the top ten carry over 9%. These receptors' targets are unknown. The sequencing sample was made of blood. All receptors derive from a girl aged 2 to 10 with multiple sclerosis.

This clonotype was observed a handful of times. The chain links TRBV20-1 to TRBJ1-1; 8 positions match TRBD1. The CDR3 sequence is 14 residues long. The V and J ends lost 2 bases and 6 bases, in that order; junction bases with no gene match: 8. Germline CDR1 is DFQATT and CDR2 is SNEGSKA (reference sequence). The DNA of the CDR3 is TGCAGTGCTAGATTTGGGACAGGACGGCCTGAAGCTTTCTTT. It is translated as CSARFGTGRPEAFF.

Only one count was recorded for this clonotype. The junction differs from germline at one of its ends, possibly a read error. The V gene is TRBV29-1, the J gene TRBJ2-3, with D hard to call. The CDR3 sequence is 14 residues long. Germline values: CDR1 SQVTM, CDR2 ANQGSEA. This chain's CDR3 is CSVEGSGGTDTRYF. In DNA form, the CDR3 reads TGCAGCGTTGAAGGTTCGGGCGGCACAGATACGCGGTATTTT.

CDR3 nucleotide sequence: TGTGCCAGCAGCCCAGGGATACAGGGTAAAGGCGAGCAGTACTTC. It yields the protein CASSPGIQGKGEQYF. V is TRBV9 and J is TRBJ2-7; TRBD1 is a possible D gene (6 bases). The CDR3 is 15 residues long. In germline, CDR1 is SGDLS, CDR2 YYNGEE. V was shortened by 4 bases and J by 6 bases, with 20 bases between the two germline ends.

This clonotype showed up just once. The gene calls are TRBV7-2 and TRBJ2-6; no clear D gene. Trimming removed 7 bases from V and 5 bases from J, with 9 bases in between. Germline V gene sequence: CDR1 SGHTA, CDR2 FQGNSA. The CDR3 is made up of 13 amino acids. CDR3 bases: TGTGCCAGCACCCTAGACCGGGCCAACGTCCTGACTTTC. It encodes CASTLDRANVLTF.

This clonotype was seen a handful of times. The chain carries TRBV7-9 and TRBJ1-1, with 8 bases lining up with TRBD1. CDR1 and CDR2 (germline): SEHNR, FQNEAQ (reference sequence). CDR3 length equals 20 residues. After removal of 4 bases from V and 0 bases from J, the junction contained 19 bases not matched to a gene. CDR3 protein: CASSSGLLPGQAFMNTEAFF. Here the CDR3 DNA reads TGTGCCAGCAGCTCGGGGCTGTTACCGGGACAGGCTTTCATGAACACTGAAGCTTTCTTT.

This rearrangement joins TRBV29-1 to TRBJ2-5; D is unclear. The V end was cut by 4 bases, the J end by 5 bases, with 14 bases between. The CDR3 consists of 13 residues. Germline CDR1 is SQVTM and CDR2 is ANQGSEA. The CDR3, as DNA: TGCAGCGTTGTAGGGCCGGCCGGGGAGACCCAGTACTTC. Its protein product is CSVVGPAGETQYF.

The chain links TRBV28 to TRBJ2-3; D might be TRBD1 (5 bases). Looked up from germline, CDR1 is MDHEN and CDR2 is SYDVKM. V lost 4 bases and J 1 base, leaving 15 bases between the germline ends. The CDR3 covers 16 residues. The CDR3 reads CASSSTGRVGTDTQYF. The CDR3, as DNA: TGTGCCAGCAGTTCCACGGGCAGGGTCGGCACAGATACGCAGTATTTT.

The genes are TRBV12-3 or TRBV12-4 and TRBJ2-1; TRBD1 matches at 8 bases. The CDR3 has 15 residues. Unmatched junction bases numbered 10, after V lost 4 bases and J lost 8 bases. The chain's CDR3 is CASSSDRGNGDEQFF. The CDR3 DNA follows: TGTGCCAGCAGTTCCGACAGGGGAAATGGCGATGAGCAGTTCTTC.

The V gene is TRBV28, the J gene TRBJ1-1, with TRBD1 as a possible D gene (5 bases). The germline V gene encodes CDR1 MDHEN and CDR2 SYDVKM. The CDR3 has 14 amino acids. With 7 bases removed from V and 4 bases from J, the gap between germline ends came to 16 bases. CDR3 sequence reads: CASILQGSATEAFF. The DNA of the CDR3 is TGTGCCAGCATCCTCCAGGGATCAGCCACTGAAGCTTTCTTT.

DNA for the CDR3: TGTGCCAGCAGCTTGGTGTTGAGGCACCAAGAGACCCAGTACTTC. Translating gives CASSLVLRHQETQYF. This rearrangement joins TRBV7-2 to TRBJ2-5; D is unresolved. CDR1 SGHTA and CDR2 FQGNSA come from the germline V gene. V gave up 3 bases and J gave up 0 bases, with 11 bases separating them. The CDR3 has 15 residues. The full variable domain, with the rest looked up from reference TRBV7-2 and TRBJ2-5, is GAGVSQSPSNKVTEKGKDVELRCDPISGHTALYWYRQSLGQGLEFLIYFQGNSAPDKSGLPSDRFSAERTGGSVSTLTIQRTQQEDSAVYLCASSLVLRHQETQYFGPGTRLLVL.

The rearrangement uses TRBV6-6 and TRBJ2-5; D is possibly TRBD2 (6 bases). The J call may be faulty, since TRBJ2-7 better matches the DNA end. From germline, CDR1 is MNHNY and CDR2 SVGAGI (reference sequence). The CDR3 runs 14 residues. The DNA of the CDR3 is TGTGCCAGCAGTTACGGTCAGGGAGGCAACGAGCAGTACTTC. It yields the protein CASSYGQGGNEQYF.

The genes are TRBV29-1 and TRBJ1-2; 8 bases map to TRBD1. CDR1 and CDR2 from the germline V gene are SQVTM and ANQGSEA. V gave up 7 bases and J gave up 3 bases; unmatched junction bases: 13. The CDR3 has 15 residues. The CDR3 DNA follows: TGCAGCGCAACCCAGGGGGCCCGTTCGGACTATGGCTACACCTTC. It codes for CSATQGARSDYGYTF.

This clonotype was detected only once. This rearrangement joins TRBV4-1 to TRBJ2-1; 8 bases line up with TRBD2. This CDR3 is 21 amino acids long. Germline V gene data show CDR1 as MGHRA and CDR2 as YSYEKL. The V gene end was trimmed by 0 bases and the J gene end by 0 bases; junction bases not matched to a gene: 16. The CDR3 coding sequence is TGCGCCAGCAGCCAAGATCTTAAACGGACTAGCTTCTCTAGCTCCTACAATGAGCAGTTCTTC. Protein product: CASSQDLKRTSFSSSYNEQFF.

The chain is built from TRBV9 and TRBJ1-2; the match to TRBD1 covers 9 bases. V lost 3 bases to trimming and J lost 3 bases; unmatched junction nucleotides: 6. The CDR3 has 15 amino acids. Germline V gene lookup returns CDR1 SGDLS and CDR2 YYNGEE. CDR3 protein: CASSGGQGPYYGYTF. DNA for the CDR3: TGTGCCAGCAGCGGAGGACAGGGGCCCTACTATGGCTACACCTTC.

In nucleotides, the CDR3 is TGTGCCACCAGTGAGGGACTAGCGGGAGTGTACGAGCAGTACTTC. Its translation is CATSEGLAGVYEQYF. The gene calls are TRBV24-1 and TRBJ2-7; 14 bases align to TRBD2. This CDR3 is built from 15 residues. The ends lost 4 bases at V and 4 bases at J; junction bases unmatched: 2. Germline assignment: CDR1 KGHDR and CDR2 SFDVKD.

The V call is TRBV6-1, the J call TRBJ1-1, with a possible D match to TRBD1 (5 bases). This CDR3 is built from 15 residues. The V end lost 7 bases, the J end lost 4 bases, and 19 bases lay between the germline ends. Germline V gene lookup returns CDR1 MNHNS and CDR2 SASEGT. DNA for the CDR3: TGTGCCAGCAAGCCTCGGTGGGGGGTTGCCACTGAAGCTTTCTTT. Translated: CASKPRWGVATEAFF.

The rearrangement joins TRBV11-2 to TRBJ2-3; 15 positions match TRBD2. The V and J ends lost 1 base and 2 bases, in that order; junction bases with no gene match: 7. Germline V CDR1 and CDR2: SGHAT, FQNNGV. The CDR3 contains 19 residues. Here the CDR3 DNA reads TGTGCCAGCAGCTTAGGGACTAGCGGGGGGGCGGGGGTCACAGATACGCAGTATTTT. It translates to CASSLGTSGGAGVTDTQYF.

V usage is TRBV5-1 and J usage is TRBJ2-7, with a weak D call TRBD1 (5 bases). Germline V lookup: CDR1 SGHRS, CDR2 YFSETQ. Trimming shortened V by 4 bases and J by 7 bases, and 15 bases separated the two germline ends. There are 13 residues in the CDR3. CDR3 coding DNA: TGCGCCAGCAGCCGCAAAAGGGGCCCTGAGCAGTACTTC. Translated: CASSRKRGPEQYF. Complete variable domain (other parts from reference TRBV5-1 and TRBJ2-7): KAGVTQTPRYLIKTRGQQVTLSCSPISGHRSVSWYQQTPGQGLQFLFEYFSETQRNKGNFPGRFSGRQFSNSRSEMNVSTLELGDSALYLCASSRKRGPEQYFGPGTRLTVT.

This clonotype was found a few times. This rearrangement joins TRBV5-1 to TRBJ2-3; TRBD2 is a possible D gene (5 bases). Trimming took off 5 bases at V and 3 bases at J, with 13 bases between the two ends. This CDR3 contains 14 residues. Germline CDR1 and CDR2: SGHRS and YFSETQ. CDR3 in amino acids: CASRGRSGTDTQYF. CDR3 coding DNA: TGCGCCAGCAGAGGGAGAAGCGGTACAGATACGCAGTATTTT.

The chain has TRBV20-1 and TRBJ1-4, with D possibly being TRBD1 (5 bases). Germline values: CDR1 DFQATT, CDR2 SNEGSKA (reference sequence). The CDR3 spans 15 residues. V shed 0 bases and J shed 5 bases, with 13 bases lying between them. The DNA of the CDR3 is TGCAGTGCTAGAGATTACAGGAGAGAGAATGAAAAACTGTTTTTT. Translation: CSARDYRRENEKLFF.

This clonotype was picked up a small number of times. The CDR3 here is CASSLGISTVRTGELFF. The CDR3 nucleotides read TGCGCCAGCAGCTTGGGAATTAGTACCGTTAGGACCGGGGAGCTGTTTTTT. This chain links TRBV5-1 with TRBJ2-2, with D unclear. The CDR3 runs 17 residues. Germline lookup yields CDR1 SGHRS and CDR2 YFSETQ. The V gene lost 0 bases and the J gene lost 5 bases, with 17 bases spanning the gap.

J is TRBJ2-7 and V is TRBV9, with unresolved D. Per germline, CDR1 SGDLS and CDR2 YYNGEE. This CDR3 contains 14 residues. Trimming cost V 0 bases and J 0 bases, with 7 bases left between them. The CDR3 sequence is CASSVEASSYEQYF. CDR3 DNA: TGTGCCAGCAGCGTAGAAGCTAGCTCCTACGAGCAGTACTTC.

Only a few counts were recorded for this clonotype. The rearrangement uses TRBV5-1 and TRBJ2-1, with 7 nucleotides matching TRBD2. The germline gives CDR1 SGHRS, CDR2 YFSETQ. This CDR3 is built from 14 residues. The V segment lost 6 bases and the J segment 2 bases; nucleotides outside the gene matches: 5. Written as DNA, the CDR3 is TGCGCCAGCACGTCTAGCGGTGCCTACAATGAGCAGTTCTTC. Its translation: CASTSSGAYNEQFF.